Following are 29 T cell receptor beta chains from one sample sequenced in a study of monozygotic twins with inflammatory bowel disease. TCRdb re-called the 5' RACE reads and gives one entry per CDR3 protein, without DNA. Its clone listing holds 330,000 or so distinct CDR3 sequences. The source material was blood. The origin of the receptors is a human donor with ulcerative colitis or Crohn's disease, or a healthy co-twin of an affected twin (not recorded which).

The V gene is TRBV18, the J gene TRBJ2-3; the TCRdb call, TRBD1, lacks DNA for checking. CDR3 length: 15 residues. Per the germline V gene, CDR1 is KGHSH and CDR2 is LQKENI. The CDR3 sequence: CASSADRRSTDTQYF.

The chain has TRBV20-1 and TRBJ1-5. CDR1 and CDR2 from the germline V gene are DFQATT and SNEGSKA (reference sequence). This CDR3 is 14 amino acids long. CDR3 loop: CSARAGGNNQPQHF.

This sequence joins TRBV19 and TRBJ1-4; the TCRdb call, TRBD1, lacks DNA for checking. The CDR3 covers 15 residues. CDR1 and CDR2 (germline): LNHDA, SQIVND (reference sequence). The CDR3: CASSRGNRIPEKLFF. The whole variable domain, filled in from reference TRBV19 and TRBJ1-4, reads DGGITQSPKYLFRKEGQNVTLSCEQNLNHDAMYWYRQDPGQGLRLIYYSQIVNDFQKGDIAEGYSVSREKKESFPLTVTSAQKNPTAFYLCASSRGNRIPEKLFFGSGTQLSVL.

This CDR3 is CASSYSRTARDNYGYTF. The rearrangement links TRBV6-5 to TRBJ1-2; TCRdb selects TRBD1, and the lack of DNA leaves this call unchecked. The germline gives CDR1 MNHEY, CDR2 SVGAGI. The CDR3 has 17 amino acids.

This sequence joins TRBV20-1 and TRBJ2-2; the D gene TCRdb calls, TRBD2, cannot be checked with no DNA. This CDR3 comprises 17 residues. Looked up from germline, CDR1 is DFQATT and CDR2 is SNEGSKA (reference sequence). The CDR3 sequence: CSARDPGTSPITGELFF.

This rearrangement joins TRBV20-1 to TRBJ1-2. The V gene's germline CDR1 is DFQATT and CDR2 SNEGSKA (reference sequence). The CDR3 has 14 residues. CDR3 residues: CSARWGLTNYGYTF.

The gene calls are TRBV20-1 and TRBJ2-3; TCRdb's D call, TRBD2, is unchecked because there is no DNA. From germline, CDR1 is DFQATT and CDR2 SNEGSKA (reference sequence). The CDR3 totals 15 residues. The CDR3: CSASLAGVLTDTQYF.

This sequence joins TRBV7-7 and TRBJ2-5; TCRdb calls TRBD1, which cannot be checked without DNA. This CDR3 region has 15 residues. The germline CDR1 and CDR2 sequences are SSHAT and FNYEAQ (reference sequence). CDR3 in amino acids: CASSSAGGAQETQYF.

The chain has TRBV7-9 and TRBJ1-1. The CDR3 has 14 amino acids. In germline, CDR1 is SEHNR, CDR2 FQNEAQ (reference sequence). The CDR3 sequence: CASSWIEVSTEAFF.

This chain links TRBV2 with TRBJ2-7; TCRdb selects TRBD1, and the lack of DNA leaves this call unchecked. The CDR3 is 15 amino acids. Per germline, CDR1 SNHLY and CDR2 FYNNEI. CDR3: CASSELRGTSYEQYF.

The rearrangement uses TRBV27 and TRBJ2-6; TCRdb reports TRBD1, a call that lacks DNA to check it against. Germline V gene lookup returns CDR1 MNHEY and CDR2 SMNVEV (reference sequence). This CDR3 is built from 17 residues. The CDR3 sequence is CASTPGQGGSGANVLTF.

The chain's CDR3 is CASTQRTPGGFAETQYF. The rearrangement joins TRBV6-1 to TRBJ2-5; the TRBD2 assignment by TCRdb is unverifiable without DNA. Germline V gives CDR1 MNHNS, CDR2 SASEGT. CDR3 length equals 17 residues.

J is TRBJ1-6 and V is TRBV15; TCRdb's assignment of TRBD1 cannot be checked, as there is no DNA. CDR1 LNHNV and CDR2 YYDKDF come from the germline V gene (reference sequence). The CDR3 covers 15 residues. CDR3 sequence: CATSRDPGVGSPLHF.

The gene calls are TRBV4-1 and TRBJ2-2; the TCRdb call, TRBD1, lacks DNA for checking. Germline CDR1 and CDR2: MGHRA and YSYEKL. The CDR3 is 16 residues long. This CDR3 is CASSQLEGQGAGELFF.

The V and J genes are TRBV4-1 and TRBJ2-1; TCRdb selects TRBD1, and the lack of DNA leaves this call unchecked. The length of the CDR3 is 19 residues. Germline V CDR1 and CDR2: MGHRA, YSYEKL. The chain's CDR3 is CASSLKMNRGERVYNEQFF.

The rearrangement uses TRBV12-3 or TRBV12-4 and TRBJ2-7. This CDR3 comprises 12 residues. CDR3: CASSQRLGEQYF.

The genes are TRBV4-2 and TRBJ2-3; the D gene TCRdb calls, TRBD1, cannot be checked with no DNA. Per germline, CDR1 LGHNA and CDR2 YNFKEQ. The CDR3 has 15 residues. The chain's CDR3 is CASSQEGRAIEAQYF.

This chain links TRBV11-1 with TRBJ2-1; TCRdb gives TRBD2 as the D gene, but with no DNA this cannot be confirmed. The CDR3 contains 19 residues. Germline CDR1 SGHAT, CDR2 FQDESV (reference sequence). The CDR3 region is CASSPRLAGAPSSYNEQFF.

The V gene is TRBV5-4, the J gene TRBJ2-5; the D call from TCRdb, TRBD2, cannot be confirmed without DNA. Germline lookup yields CDR1 SGHNT and CDR2 YYREEE (reference sequence). The CDR3 spans 14 residues. The CDR3 sequence is CASRIAGPQGTQYF.

The V and J genes are TRBV27 and TRBJ2-7; the TRBD1 assignment by TCRdb is unverifiable without DNA. This CDR3 spans 13 amino acids. Germline V gene sequence: CDR1 MNHEY, CDR2 SMNVEV (reference sequence). CDR3 region: CASRQSGTNEQYF.

This chain joins TRBV4-3 and TRBJ1-6; absent DNA, TCRdb's TRBD1 call cannot be checked. CDR3 length: 15 residues. Per germline, CDR1 LGHNA and CDR2 YSLEER. Here the CDR3 reads CASSQEQGNRSPLHF.

The chain employs TRBV19 and TRBJ2-5; there is no DNA to check the TCRdb D call of TRBD1. Looked up from germline, CDR1 is LNHDA and CDR2 is SQIVND (reference sequence). The CDR3 has 14 amino acids. CDR3 protein: CASSSGTGTETQYF. The full variable domain, in which reference TRBV19 and TRBJ2-5 provide the parts outside the CDR3, is DGGITQSPKYLFRKEGQNVTLSCEQNLNHDAMYWYRQDPGQGLRLIYYSQIVNDFQKGDIAEGYSVSREKKESFPLTVTSAQKNPTAFYLCASSSGTGTETQYFGPGTRLLVL.

The chain is built from TRBV24-1 and TRBJ1-2; the TRBD1 assignment by TCRdb is unverifiable without DNA. CDR1 and CDR2 from the germline V gene are KGHDR and SFDVKD. The CDR3 runs 16 residues. CDR3 sequence reads: CATQERGHLANYGYTF.

V is TRBV6-1 and J is TRBJ2-3; TCRdb picks TRBD1, but there is no DNA to check that call. Germline V gene data show CDR1 as MNHNS and CDR2 as SASEGT. CDR3 size: 15 residues. CDR3 region: CASSEYRAGADTQYF.

This chain links TRBV9 with TRBJ2-5; TCRdb calls TRBD1, which cannot be checked without DNA. CDR1 is SGDLS, CDR2 YYNGEE, per germline. The CDR3 runs to 14 residues. The CDR3 sequence is CASSWGEGVETQYF. The whole variable domain, remainder taken from reference TRBV9 and TRBJ2-5, is DSGVTQTPKHLITATGQRVTLRCSPRSGDLSVYWYQQSLDQGLQFLIQYYNGEERAKGNILERFSAQQFPDLHSELNLSSLELGDSALYFCASSWGEGVETQYFGPGTRLLVL.

The V call is TRBV6-1, the J call TRBJ2-7; TCRdb designates TRBD1, a call that cannot be tested without DNA. The germline V gene has CDR1 MNHNS and CDR2 SASEGT. The CDR3 has 14 amino acids. CDR3 sequence reads: CASSAQGGPYEQYF.

The J gene is TRBJ2-1, the V gene TRBV19; absent DNA, TCRdb's TRBD1 call cannot be checked. The CDR3 runs 16 residues. Germline assignment: CDR1 LNHDA and CDR2 SQIVND (reference sequence). CDR3 sequence reads: CASTRTRTDPYNEQFF.

The V call is TRBV20-1, the J call TRBJ1-1; the TCRdb call, TRBD1, lacks DNA for checking. CDR3 length equals 15 residues. The V gene's germline CDR1 is DFQATT and CDR2 SNEGSKA (reference sequence). The CDR3 loop is CSADPGQGEGTEAFF.

J is TRBJ2-2 and V is TRBV10-1; TCRdb picks TRBD1, but there is no DNA to check that call. Germline CDR1 and CDR2: WNHNN and SYGVQD (reference sequence). The CDR3 is 16 residues long. The CDR3 loop is CASVPDRGRYTGELFF.